These 24 T cell receptor beta chains were sequenced from one sample in a study of beta chain features in type 1 diabetes (dated by TCRdb to the late 2010s). Library prep was done by the immunoSEQ multiplex PCR assay. All of the isolated RNA was reverse transcribed with the High Capacity cDNA Reverse Transcription Kit, so expressed TCRB transcripts were sequenced. Not all clones reach the TCRdb copy of this immuneACCESS table, which keeps in-frame sequences only. Checked studies attribute under half of the gap to unresolved V genes and leave the rest unexplained. Across this sample there are 150,000 to 200,000 clones, with about 9% seen only once. The ten largest clones capture 0.7% of the sample. These TCRs are of unknown antigen specificity. Beyond this particular receptor, the publication reports: A moderate but significant shortening of TCRB CDR3 length was observed in type 1 diabetes patients in all four CD4+ subsets.

Material: central memory CD4+ T cells from blood. The source of these receptors is a young woman with type 1 diabetes.

This clone was counted between two and nine times. The V call is TRBV27, the J call TRBJ2-1, with 7 bases fitting TRBD1. Germline CDR1 and CDR2: MNHEY and SMNVEV (reference sequence). With 2 bases clipped from V and 8 bases from J, the junction kept 6 bases outside the gene matches. This CDR3 is 14 amino acids long. The DNA of the CDR3 is TGTGCCAGCAGTTTAATATTGAGGGGGCATGAGCAGTTCTTC. This sequence encodes CASSLILRGHEQFF.

The chain uses TRBV7-9 and TRBJ1-1; possible D gene TRBD1, 5 bases. Germline CDR1 and CDR2: SEHNR and FQNEAQ (reference sequence). The CDR3 spans 15 residues. V shed 5 bases and J shed 12 bases, with 25 bases lying between them. This CDR3 is CASSVFNRAGDLTFF. As DNA, the CDR3 is TGTGCCAGCAGCGTTTTTAACCGGGCGGGGGACTTGACTTTCTTT.

This clone was counted ten times or more. The chain joins TRBV4-1 to TRBJ1-2; 7 bases match TRBD1. V lost 1 base, J lost 7 bases, and 9 bases stayed unmatched. Germline V gene lookup returns CDR1 MGHRA and CDR2 YSYEKL. This CDR3 contains 15 residues. CDR3 nucleotide sequence: TGCGCCAGCAGCCAAGCGACAGGGCAAGTCCCTGGCTACACCTTC. Translated, it gives CASSQATGQVPGYTF.

This clone was found a few times. CDR3 region: CASRGGQVYTYEQYF. The CDR3 DNA follows: TGTGCCAGCAGGGGCGGGCAGGTGTATACCTACGAGCAGTACTTC. The chain joins TRBV2 to TRBJ2-7, with D possibly matching TRBD2 (5 bases). V gave up 6 bases and J gave up 2 bases, with 17 bases separating them. CDR1 SNHLY and CDR2 FYNNEI come from the germline V gene. The CDR3 extends over 15 amino acids.

This chain joins TRBV7-9 and TRBJ1-1; D perhaps matches TRBD1 (5 bases). This CDR3 has 13 amino acids. The V gene's germline CDR1 is SEHNR and CDR2 FQNEAQ (reference sequence). Trimming stripped 1 base from V and 6 bases from J, with 9 bases between. The CDR3 DNA is TGTGCCAGCAGCTTAGAGGGGTTCGCTGAAGCTTTCTTT. Residues: CASSLEGFAEAFF.

This sequence joins TRBV19 and TRBJ1-2, with D tentatively TRBD1 (5 bases). V shed 8 bases and J shed 4 bases, with 17 bases lying between them. CDR3 length equals 14 residues. CDR1 is LNHDA and CDR2 is SQIVND in the germline V gene (reference sequence). The CDR3 loop reads CASRSQANLYGYTF. The CDR3 DNA follows: TGTGCCAGTCGATCACAGGCTAATCTCTATGGCTACACCTTC. The variable domain in full, with the rest retrieved from reference TRBV19 and TRBJ1-2, is DGGITQSPKYLFRKEGQNVTLSCEQNLNHDAMYWYRQDPGQGLRLIYYSQIVNDFQKGDIAEGYSVSREKKESFPLTVTSAQKNPTAFYLCASRSQANLYGYTFGSGTRLTVV.

This clone has only one observation. The chain carries TRBV7-3 and TRBJ2-2; 8 bases fit TRBD1. Germline-derived CDR1 and CDR2 are SGHTA and FQGTGA. Trimming at V came to 2 bases and at J to 2 bases, leaving 1 base not matched to a gene. This CDR3 spans 15 amino acids. For the CDR3, the DNA is TGTGCCAGCAGCTTACAGGGGGCAAACACCGGGGAGCTGTTTTTT. Its protein is CASSLQGANTGELFF.

To note about this clone: The same CDR3 is also encoded by other DNA sequences in this sample. The chain joins TRBV5-1 to TRBJ2-4, with TRBD2 identical over 10 bases. Germline-derived CDR1 and CDR2 are SGHRS and YFSETQ. There are 14 residues in the CDR3. V was clipped by 4 bases and J by 7 bases; unmatched bases: 5. Written as DNA, the CDR3 is TGCGCCAGCAGCCCTCTAGCGGGAGAGAACATTCAGTACTTC. It translates to CASSPLAGENIQYF.

This sequence joins TRBV15 and TRBJ2-6, with D tentatively TRBD1 (5 bases). Germline-derived CDR1 and CDR2 are LNHNV and YYDKDF (reference sequence). CDR3 size: 16 residues. The V gene lost 4 bases and the J gene lost 0 bases, with 10 bases spanning the gap. DNA for the CDR3: TGTGCCACCAGCAAAGACAGAAGCTCTGGGGCCAACGTCCTGACTTTC. Amino acid sequence: CATSKDRSSGANVLTF.

This clone was detected a few times. This chain connects TRBV30 to TRBJ1-1, with D perhaps TRBD1 (5 bases). V was cut by 3 bases and J by 1 base, with 18 bases left in between. Germline V gives CDR1 GTSNPN, CDR2 SVGIG (reference sequence). The CDR3 has 16 amino acids. The CDR3 DNA follows: TGTGCCTGGAGGGACCTGACAGAGTATTCGAACACTGAAGCTTTCTTT. Translating it yields CAWRDLTEYSNTEAFF. Looking up the rest from reference TRBV30 and TRBJ1-1 gives the full variable domain: SQTIHQWPATLVQPVGSPLSLECTVEGTSNPNLYWYRQAAGRGLQLLFYSVGIGQISSEVPQNLSASRPQDRQFILSSKKLLLSDSGFYLCAWRDLTEYSNTEAFFGQGTRLTVV.

The table lists this clone with a few counts. The gene calls are TRBV5-4 and TRBJ2-1, with 9 positions matching TRBD1. V trimming: 3 bases; J trimming: 2 bases; junction bases outside the gene matches: 0. Per the germline V gene, CDR1 is SGHNT and CDR2 is YYREEE (reference sequence). The CDR3 runs to 14 residues. CDR3 nucleotide sequence: TGTGCCAGCAGCTGGGACAGGGCCTACAATGAGCAGTTCTTC. Its translation is CASSWDRAYNEQFF. The full variable domain, completed using reference TRBV5-4 and TRBJ2-1, is ETGVTQSPTHLIKTRGQQVTLRCSSQSGHNTVSWYQQALGQGPQFIFQYYREEENGRGNFPPRFSGLQFPNYSSELNVNALELDDSALYLCASSWDRAYNEQFFGPGTRLTVL.

This clone was observed a few times. The V call is TRBV6-6, the J call TRBJ2-7, with TRBD2 matching over 10 bases. This CDR3 is built from 13 residues. Looked up from germline, CDR1 is MNHNY and CDR2 is SVGAGI (reference sequence). Trimming cost V 7 bases and J 4 bases; bases outside gene matches: 4. CDR3 coding DNA: TGTGCCAGCAATCTAGCGGGAGCTTACGAGCAGTACTTC. Translated: CASNLAGAYEQYF.

The rearrangement uses TRBV28 and TRBJ1-2; 8 bases are shared with TRBD1. The CDR3 sequence is 14 residues long. The trim removed 6 bases at V and 2 bases at J, leaving 5 bases unmatched. CDR1 MDHEN and CDR2 SYDVKM come from the germline V gene. For the CDR3, the DNA is TGTGCCAGCAGCTCGGGACAGGAGAACTATGGCTACACCTTC. Its protein product is CASSSGQENYGYTF.

Only a few counts were recorded for this clone. The chain is built from TRBV30 and TRBJ2-3; tentative D call: TRBD1 (6 bases). This CDR3 is 14 amino acids long. V was pared by 1 base and J by 3 bases, with 11 bases between. CDR1 is GTSNPN, CDR2 SVGIG, per germline (reference sequence). For the CDR3, the DNA is TGTGCCTGGAGTGGAGGACAGCCAACAGATACGCAGTATTTT. Its translation is CAWSGGQPTDTQYF.

This clone was picked up a small number of times. The chain combines TRBV5-1 with TRBJ2-5; possibly TRBD2 for D (5 bases). Between the trimmed V and J ends, which lost 2 bases and 5 bases, there was a span of 13 bases. The CDR3 is 14 residues long. The germline V gene has CDR1 SGHRS and CDR2 YFSETQ. The CDR3, as DNA: TGCGCCAGCAGCTTCCCCGGGATGAGGGAGACCCAGTACTTC. Protein product: CASSFPGMRETQYF.

This sequence joins TRBV9 and TRBJ2-1; D perhaps matches TRBD2 (5 bases). Trimming removed 4 bases from V and 13 bases from J, with 15 bases in between. This CDR3 has 12 amino acids. Germline lookup yields CDR1 SGDLS and CDR2 YYNGEE. The CDR3 DNA reads as TGTGCCAGCAGCCTCGAGTGGGGAGAACAGTTCTTC. The encoded protein is CASSLEWGEQFF.

The V gene is TRBV18, the J gene TRBJ2-7; 7 nucleotides align to TRBD2. V shed 3 bases and J 2 bases; nucleotides not matched to a gene: 4. The CDR3 consists of 14 residues. From germline, CDR1 is KGHSH and CDR2 LQKENI. CDR3 nucleotide sequence: TGTGCCAGCTCACCCGGTGGACTAGCCTACGAGCAGTACTTC. It translates to CASSPGGLAYEQYF.

This chain uses TRBV2 with TRBJ2-1, with TRBD2 matching over 9 bases. Germline trimming cut 7 bases from V and 6 bases from J; bases unmatched to any gene: 4. There are 13 residues in the CDR3. Germline V gives CDR1 SNHLY, CDR2 FYNNEI. The DNA of the CDR3 is TGTGCCAGCATGCGGGAGGGGCTCAATGAGCAGTTCTTC. Translated, it gives CASMREGLNEQFF.

This clone showed up just a few times. V gene TRBV6-5 combines with J gene TRBJ2-5; D may be TRBD1 (6 bases). The germline V gene has CDR1 MNHEY and CDR2 SVGAGI. The CDR3 has 12 residues. The ends were cut back, 6 bases at V and 7 bases at J, with 12 bases in the middle. The CDR3 reads CASSPGEGTQYF. The CDR3 coding sequence is TGTGCCAGCAGCCCAGGGGAAGGGACCCAGTACTTC.

V gene TRBV15 combines with J gene TRBJ1-1; D gene ambiguous. CDR1 is LNHNV and CDR2 is YYDKDF in the germline V gene (reference sequence). With 1 base removed from V and 0 bases from J, the gap between germline ends came to 6 bases. The length of the CDR3 is 14 residues. The CDR3: CATSRGLMNTEAFF. For the CDR3, the DNA is TGTGCCACCAGCAGAGGGCTGATGAACACTGAAGCTTTCTTT.

This clone appeared a few times. The J gene is TRBJ1-4, the V gene TRBV29-1, with TRBD1 as a possible D gene (6 bases). The CDR3 contains 13 residues. Germline V gene data show CDR1 as SQVTM and CDR2 as ANQGSEA. Trimming pared 6 bases from V and 8 bases from J, leaving 16 bases between. The DNA for the CDR3 is TGCAGCGTGGCCAGGGGCATCGGGGAAAAACTGTTTTTT. This translates into CSVARGIGEKLFF.

The V gene is TRBV7-2, the J gene TRBJ1-1; 8 positions agree with TRBD1. CDR3 length: 14 amino acids. CDR1 and CDR2 from the germline V gene are SGHTA and FQGNSA. Trimming removed 2 bases from V and 3 bases from J; junction bases left unmatched: 2. Here the CDR3 reads CASSLLQGDTEAFF. The CDR3 DNA reads as TGTGCCAGCAGCTTACTACAGGGGGACACTGAAGCTTTCTTT.

The rearrangement links TRBV5-1 to TRBJ2-2, with unresolved D. Germline values: CDR1 SGHRS, CDR2 YFSETQ. Trimming cost V 0 bases and J 2 bases, with 8 bases left between them. There are 15 residues in the CDR3. CDR3 DNA: TGCGCCAGCAGCTTGGTCCGAGAAAACACCGGGGAGCTGTTTTTT. This translates into CASSLVRENTGELFF.

In its sample, this clone was seen a few times. The rearrangement uses TRBV30 and TRBJ1-2, with D maybe TRBD1 (5 bases). The length of the CDR3 is 17 residues. V dropped 1 base and J dropped 2 bases, with 20 bases sitting between them. Germline V CDR1 and CDR2: GTSNPN, SVGIG (reference sequence). CDR3: CAWSALRTRTLNYGYTF. CDR3 in DNA: TGTGCCTGGAGTGCCCTAAGGACAAGAACACTCAACTATGGCTACACCTTC.